These 5 T cell receptor beta chains share one sample of origin, sequenced in a study of blood T cell repertoires in COVID-19. Using immunoSEQ multiplex PCR, the repertoire was profiled, and TCRdb retains in-frame clones only, with some absent. In the table there are roughly 100,000 clones, 80% to 90% of which are singletons. What was sequenced was peripheral blood. These receptors were collected from a human donor in a cohort sampled during active COVID-19.

The chain links TRBV12-3 or TRBV12-4 to TRBJ2-5; tentative D call: TRBD1 (5 bases). This CDR3 has 13 residues. The V and J ends lost 3 bases and 4 bases respectively, with 9 bases between them. The CDR3 spells CASSFWGTETQYF. The CDR3, as DNA: TGTGCCAGCAGTTTTTGGGGCACAGAGACCCAGTACTTC.

The V gene is TRBV5-1, the J gene TRBJ2-3, with D possibly TRBD2 on 7 matching bases. CDR1 is SGHRS and CDR2 is YFSETQ in the germline V gene. Trimming shortened V by 1 base and J by 5 bases, and 14 bases separated the two germline ends. The CDR3 is made up of 15 amino acids. The CDR3 spells CASSLIRGAQDTQYF. DNA of the CDR3: TGCGCCAGCAGCTTGATACGGGGGGCCCAAGATACGCAGTATTTT. The variable domain in full, completed from reference TRBV5-1 and TRBJ2-3, reads KAGVTQTPRYLIKTRGQQVTLSCSPISGHRSVSWYQQTPGQGLQFLFEYFSETQRNKGNFPGRFSGRQFSNSRSEMNVSTLELGDSALYLCASSLIRGAQDTQYFGPGTRLTVL.

The V gene is TRBV5-1, the J gene TRBJ2-7; possibly TRBD1 for D (6 bases). CDR1 and CDR2 (germline): SGHRS, YFSETQ. Trimming took 3 bases from V and 7 from J, leaving 14 bases between them. This CDR3 has 13 residues. The CDR3 DNA reads as TGCGCCAGCAGCTGGGGGCGGGCCGAGGAGCAGTACTTC. Translation gives CASSWGRAEEQYF.

V gene TRBV21-1 combines with J gene TRBJ2-7; the table's D call, TRBD1, has no DNA check behind it. TRBV21-1 is described as a pseudogene. This CDR3 is built from 14 residues. CDR3 residues: CASVKQNHSYEQYF. CDR3 DNA: TGTGCCAGCGTCAAACAAAATCACTCCTACGAGCAGTACTTC.

This chain joins TRBV19 and TRBJ1-2; D gene uncertain. The CDR3 has 14 amino acids. Germline lookup yields CDR1 LNHDA and CDR2 SQIVND (reference sequence). Trimming took off 3 bases at V and 1 base at J, with 9 bases between the two ends. The CDR3, as DNA: TGTGCCAGTAGTATTCCGAGGATTAACTATGGCTACACCTTC. Translated, it gives CASSIPRINYGYTF.